The next 14 T cell receptor beta chains were all read from a single sample in a study of T cell changes during pregnancy in multiple sclerosis (dated 2019 in TCRdb). Library prep was done by the immunoSEQ multiplex PCR assay. The source is immuneACCESS, and TCRdb retained only in-frame sequences with V and J called. Part of the clones is not carried over; for the studies checked, unresolved V genes explain less than half of this, and the remainder is unexplained. The sample table holds some 47,000 clones, of which more than 75% were seen once. The ten top clones hold about 6% of the sample. The sample here was CD8+ T cells from peripheral blood mononuclear cells, taken after pregnancy. The receptors shown here come from a female donor in good health, enrolled as a control in a pregnancy study.

The gene calls are TRBV6-5 and TRBJ1-1, with D tentatively TRBD1 (6 bases). The V gene lost 6 bases and the J gene lost 5 bases, with 13 bases spanning the gap. Germline CDR1 is MNHEY and CDR2 is SVGAGI. The CDR3 runs 13 residues. CDR3 sequence reads: CASSFGTFTEAFF. The CDR3 DNA reads as TGTGCCAGCAGCTTTGGGACATTTACTGAAGCTTTCTTT.

The chain couples TRBV11-1 to TRBJ2-3; 8 bases match TRBD2. The germline V gene encodes CDR1 SGHAT and CDR2 FQDESV (reference sequence). Trimming took 4 bases from V and 0 from J; bases not matched to a gene: 9. The CDR3 is 17 amino acids. The CDR3 reads CASSYQRGPYSTDTQYF. In DNA form, the CDR3 reads TGTGCCAGCAGCTACCAGCGGGGGCCCTATAGCACAGATACGCAGTATTTT.

The chain employs TRBV27 and TRBJ2-3, with a possible D match to TRBD2 (5 bases). From germline, CDR1 is MNHEY and CDR2 SMNVEV (reference sequence). The CDR3 has 12 amino acids. Trimming removed 11 bases from V and 2 bases from J, with 11 bases in between. CDR3 region: CASSGDTDTQYF. The DNA of the CDR3 is TGTGCCTCCTCCGGGGACACAGATACGCAGTATTTT.

The CDR3 spells CASSVAGGVETQYF. In nucleotides, the CDR3 is TGTGCCAGCAGCGTAGCGGGAGGGGTGGAGACCCAGTACTTC. This chain links TRBV9 with TRBJ2-5, with 8 bases identical to TRBD2. Germline CDR1 is SGDLS and CDR2 is YYNGEE. The CDR3 runs to 14 residues. Trimming cost V 0 bases and J 5 bases; bases outside gene matches: 3.

The chain links TRBV4-1 to TRBJ2-7, with TRBD1 identical over 7 bases. Germline V gene sequence: CDR1 MGHRA, CDR2 YSYEKL. Germline trimming cut 4 bases from V and 2 bases from J; bases unmatched to any gene: 11. This CDR3 contains 16 residues. The CDR3 loop is CASSLLTGRDPYEQYF. The CDR3 nucleotides read TGCGCCAGCAGCCTCTTGACAGGGAGAGACCCCTACGAGCAGTACTTC.

The chain joins TRBV6-5 to TRBJ1-2; 8 positions agree with TRBD1. This CDR3 has 14 amino acids. The junction had 7 bases not matched to a gene; V was cut back by 6 bases and J by 4 bases. The germline gives CDR1 MNHEY, CDR2 SVGAGI. The CDR3 loop reads CASSSGQGIYGYTF. The CDR3 DNA sequence: TGTGCCAGCAGCAGCGGACAGGGAATCTATGGCTACACCTTC.

J is TRBJ1-2 and V is TRBV7-9; D is uncertain. Deletions cut 5 bases from V and 4 bases from J, with 17 bases between. Germline-derived CDR1 and CDR2 are SEHNR and FQNEAQ (reference sequence). This CDR3 contains 15 residues. CDR3 amino acids: CASSPTSGGVYGYTF. The CDR3 nucleotides are TGTGCCAGCAGCCCTACTTCGGGAGGTGTCTATGGCTACACCTTC.

This rearrangement joins TRBV7-3 to TRBJ2-1; D is perhaps TRBD1 (6 bases). CDR1 and CDR2 (germline): SGHTA, FQGTGA. The ends were cut back, 5 bases at V and 5 bases at J, with 22 bases in the middle. The CDR3 spans 17 residues. As DNA, the CDR3 is TGTGCCAGCAGCGCCTCAGGGGCCCTAGGCTCGAACAATGAGCAGTTCTTC. Its protein product is CASSASGALGSNNEQFF.

The chain combines TRBV15 with TRBJ1-4, with 8 bases fitting TRBD1. The germline V gene encodes CDR1 LNHNV and CDR2 YYDKDF (reference sequence). The V segment lost 3 bases and the J segment 8 bases; nucleotides outside the gene matches: 2. The CDR3 is made up of 13 amino acids. The CDR3: CATSRTGEEKLFF. In nucleotides, the CDR3 is TGTGCCACCAGCAGGACAGGGGAAGAAAAACTGTTTTTT.

The chain carries TRBV18 and TRBJ1-2; 7 bases are shared with TRBD1. The CDR3 covers 14 residues. The V gene's germline CDR1 is KGHSH and CDR2 LQKENI. The ends lost 2 bases at V and 4 bases at J; junction bases unmatched: 4. CDR3 loop: CASSPEGQSYGYTF. CDR3 nucleotides: TGTGCCAGCTCACCAGAGGGACAGAGCTATGGCTACACCTTC.

This sequence joins TRBV5-6 and TRBJ2-2; D perhaps matches TRBD1 (7 bases). CDR1 is SGHDT, CDR2 YYEEEE, per germline. V gave up 4 bases and J gave up 4 bases, with 23 bases separating them. The CDR3 is 18 amino acids. The CDR3 is CASSGTFTGQEGTGELFF. The CDR3 nucleotides are TGTGCCAGCAGCGGCACCTTTACTGGACAGGAGGGCACCGGGGAGCTGTTTTTT.

This clone was recorded only once. The DNA of the CDR3 is TGCGCCAGCAGCTTTAGCGATGAGCAGTTCTTC. Protein: CASSFSDEQFF. The genes are TRBV5-1 and TRBJ2-1; D perhaps matches TRBD2 (5 bases). The CDR3 covers 11 residues. Germline V CDR1 and CDR2: SGHRS, YFSETQ. Trimming pared 2 bases from V and 8 bases from J, leaving 5 bases between.

J is TRBJ1-2 and V is TRBV4-2, with D tentatively TRBD1 (6 bases). The germline V gene encodes CDR1 LGHNA and CDR2 YNFKEQ. The CDR3 extends over 16 amino acids. Trimming took 0 bases from V and 7 from J, leaving 18 bases between them. CDR3 sequence (DNA): TGTGCCAGCAGCCAAGATTGGAGACAGGCGGTCGGTGGCTACACCTTC. Translation gives CASSQDWRQAVGGYTF.

The chain joins TRBV7-6 to TRBJ1-4, with D possibly TRBD1 on 6 matching bases. Trimming stripped 5 bases from V and 7 bases from J, with 17 bases between. The CDR3 totals 15 residues. The germline V gene encodes CDR1 SGHVS and CDR2 FNYEAQ. For the CDR3, the DNA is TGTGCCAGCAGCCTGTACAGGGCCCGAGGTGAAAAACTGTTTTTT. It encodes CASSLYRARGEKLFF.